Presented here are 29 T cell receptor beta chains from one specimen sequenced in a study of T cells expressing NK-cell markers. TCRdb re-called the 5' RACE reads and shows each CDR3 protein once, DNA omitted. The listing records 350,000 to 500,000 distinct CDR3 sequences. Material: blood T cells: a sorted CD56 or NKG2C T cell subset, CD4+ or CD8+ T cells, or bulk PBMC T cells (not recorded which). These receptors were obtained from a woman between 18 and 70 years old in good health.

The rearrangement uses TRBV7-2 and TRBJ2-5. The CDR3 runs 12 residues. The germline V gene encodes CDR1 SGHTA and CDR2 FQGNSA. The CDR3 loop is CASSLARQTQYF.

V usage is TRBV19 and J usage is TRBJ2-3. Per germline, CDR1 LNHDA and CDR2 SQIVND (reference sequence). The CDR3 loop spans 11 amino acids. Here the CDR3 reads CASSRLDTQYF.

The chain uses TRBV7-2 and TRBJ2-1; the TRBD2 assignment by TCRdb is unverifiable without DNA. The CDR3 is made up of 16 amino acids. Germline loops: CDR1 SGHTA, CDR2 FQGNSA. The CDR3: CASSLVASGFNNEQFF.

CDR3 protein: CASSYHSPSGIGGYAEQFF. The V call is TRBV6-5, the J call TRBJ2-1; TCRdb gives TRBD2 as the D gene, but with no DNA this cannot be confirmed. This CDR3 has 19 residues. CDR1 and CDR2 (germline): MNHEY, SVGAGI.

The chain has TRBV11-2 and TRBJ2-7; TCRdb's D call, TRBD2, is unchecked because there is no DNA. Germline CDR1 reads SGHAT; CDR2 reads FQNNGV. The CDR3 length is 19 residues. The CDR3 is CASSSTPGLANRESYEQYF.

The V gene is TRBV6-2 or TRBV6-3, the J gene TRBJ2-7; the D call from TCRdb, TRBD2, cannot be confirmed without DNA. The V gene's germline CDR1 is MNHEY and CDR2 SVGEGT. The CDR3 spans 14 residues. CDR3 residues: CASSLGLAVSEQYF.

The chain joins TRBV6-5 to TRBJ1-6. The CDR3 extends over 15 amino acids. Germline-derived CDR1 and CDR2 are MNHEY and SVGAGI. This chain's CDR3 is CASSYSTVYNSPLHF.

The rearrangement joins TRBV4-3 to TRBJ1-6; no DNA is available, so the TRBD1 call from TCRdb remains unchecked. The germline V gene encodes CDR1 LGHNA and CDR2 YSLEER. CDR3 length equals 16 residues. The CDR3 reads CASSQEGTDVNSPLHF.

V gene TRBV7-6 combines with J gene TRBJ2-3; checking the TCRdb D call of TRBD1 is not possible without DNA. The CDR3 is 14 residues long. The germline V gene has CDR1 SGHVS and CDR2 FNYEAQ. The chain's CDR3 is CASSSSGAADTQYF. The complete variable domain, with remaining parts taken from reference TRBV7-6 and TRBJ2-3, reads GAGVSQSPRYKVTKRGQDVALRCDPISGHVSLYWYRQALGQGPEFLTYFNYEAQQDKSGLPNDRFSAERPEGSISTLTIQRTEQRDSAMYRCASSSSGAADTQYFGPGTRLTVL.

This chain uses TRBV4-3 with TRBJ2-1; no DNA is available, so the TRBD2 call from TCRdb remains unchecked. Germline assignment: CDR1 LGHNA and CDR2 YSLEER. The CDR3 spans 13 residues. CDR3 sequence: CASSQERPAGQFF.

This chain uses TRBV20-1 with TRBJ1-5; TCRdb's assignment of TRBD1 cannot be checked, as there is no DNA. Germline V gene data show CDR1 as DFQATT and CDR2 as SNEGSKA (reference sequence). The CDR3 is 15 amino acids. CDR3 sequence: CSARRGEFSNQPQHF.

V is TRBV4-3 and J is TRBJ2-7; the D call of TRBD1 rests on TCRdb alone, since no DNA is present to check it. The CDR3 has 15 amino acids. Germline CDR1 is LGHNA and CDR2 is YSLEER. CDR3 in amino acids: CASSPVTGDHYEQYF.

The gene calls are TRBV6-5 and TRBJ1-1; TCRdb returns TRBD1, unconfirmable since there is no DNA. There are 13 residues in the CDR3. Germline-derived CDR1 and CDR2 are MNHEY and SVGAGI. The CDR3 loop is CASSYPDSLEAFF.

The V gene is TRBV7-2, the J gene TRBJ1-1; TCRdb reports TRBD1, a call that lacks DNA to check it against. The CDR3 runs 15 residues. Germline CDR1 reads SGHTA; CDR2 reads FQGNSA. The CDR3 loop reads CASRRDRGRETEAFF.

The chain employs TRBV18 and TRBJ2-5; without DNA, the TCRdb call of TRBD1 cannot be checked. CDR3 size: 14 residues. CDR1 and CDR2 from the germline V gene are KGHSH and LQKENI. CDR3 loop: CASSPNPGEETQYF. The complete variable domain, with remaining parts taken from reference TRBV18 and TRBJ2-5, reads NAGVMQNPRHLVRRRGQEARLRCSPMKGHSHVYWYRQLPEEGLKFMVYLQKENIIDESGMPKERFSAEFPKEGPSILRIQQVVRGDSAAYFCASSPNPGEETQYFGPGTRLLVL.

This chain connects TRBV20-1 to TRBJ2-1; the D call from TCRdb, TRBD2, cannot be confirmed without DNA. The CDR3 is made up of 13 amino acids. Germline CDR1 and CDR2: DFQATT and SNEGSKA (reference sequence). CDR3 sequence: CSARASIYNEQFF.

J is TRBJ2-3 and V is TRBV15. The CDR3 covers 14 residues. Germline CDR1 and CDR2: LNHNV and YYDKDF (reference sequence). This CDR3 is CATSRDGRSDTQYF.

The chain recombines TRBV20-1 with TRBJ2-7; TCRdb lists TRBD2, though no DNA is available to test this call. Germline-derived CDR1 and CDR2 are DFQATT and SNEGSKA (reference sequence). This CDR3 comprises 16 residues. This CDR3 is CSSNSGLAGGSYEQYF.

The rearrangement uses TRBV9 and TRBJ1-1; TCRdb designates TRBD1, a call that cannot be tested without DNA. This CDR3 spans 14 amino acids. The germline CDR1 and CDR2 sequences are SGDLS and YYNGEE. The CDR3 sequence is CASSGGHLNTEAFF.

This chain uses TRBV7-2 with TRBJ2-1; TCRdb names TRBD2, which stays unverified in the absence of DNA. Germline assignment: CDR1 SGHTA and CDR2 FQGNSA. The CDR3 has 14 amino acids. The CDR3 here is CASSFQRGGNEQFF.

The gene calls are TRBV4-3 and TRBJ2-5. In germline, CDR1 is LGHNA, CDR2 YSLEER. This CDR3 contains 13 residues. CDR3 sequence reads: CASSQARFETQYF.

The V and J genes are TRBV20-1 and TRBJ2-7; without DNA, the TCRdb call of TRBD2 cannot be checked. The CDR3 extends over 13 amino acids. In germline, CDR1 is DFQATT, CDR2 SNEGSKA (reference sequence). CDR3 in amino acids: CSADYPARDEQYF.

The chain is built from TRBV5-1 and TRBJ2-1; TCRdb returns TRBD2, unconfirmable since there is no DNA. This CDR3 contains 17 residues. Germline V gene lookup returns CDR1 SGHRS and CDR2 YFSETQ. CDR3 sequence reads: CASSMFSTSGSRNEQFF.

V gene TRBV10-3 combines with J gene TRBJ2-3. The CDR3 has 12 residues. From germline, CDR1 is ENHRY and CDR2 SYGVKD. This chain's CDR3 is CAISQLQDTQYF.

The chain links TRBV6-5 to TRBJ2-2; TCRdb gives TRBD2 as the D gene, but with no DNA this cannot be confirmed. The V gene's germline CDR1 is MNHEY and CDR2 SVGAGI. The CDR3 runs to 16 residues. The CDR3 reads CASSYSGLVNTGELFF.

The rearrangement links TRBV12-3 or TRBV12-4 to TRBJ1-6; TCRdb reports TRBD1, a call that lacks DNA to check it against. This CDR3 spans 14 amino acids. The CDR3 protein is CASSRQGRNSPLHF.

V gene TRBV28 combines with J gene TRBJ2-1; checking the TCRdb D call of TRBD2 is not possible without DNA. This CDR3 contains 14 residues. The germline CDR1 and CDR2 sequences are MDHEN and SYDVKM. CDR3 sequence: CASSSPGTPREQFF.

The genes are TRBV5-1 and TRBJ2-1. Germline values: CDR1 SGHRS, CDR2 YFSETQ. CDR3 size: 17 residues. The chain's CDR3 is CASSWDLAHPNSDEQFF.

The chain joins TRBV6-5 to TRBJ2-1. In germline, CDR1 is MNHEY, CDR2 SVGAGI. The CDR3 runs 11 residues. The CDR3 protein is CASTMYNEQFF.